This TCR beta chain was obtained from a study of human T cells and chemical hapten exposure. Study context: Each patient's scalp received weekly diphenylcyclopropenone throughout the approximately 23-week study. Study outcomes and limitations: DPC sensitization left the count of TCRs above 1 in 1000 unchanged.

The CDR3 consists of 15 residues. Trimming took off 6 bases at V and 0 bases at J, with 12 bases between the two ends. TCRdb reprocessed the RACE reads via MiXCR and lists one record per CDR3 protein. Seen here are over 14,000 distinct CDR3 sequences, about a sixth observed once, and the top ten hold about 7%. The time point here: patch test 1, 2 weeks after DPC sensitization. Treatment defined: therapeutic diphenylcyclopropenone sensitization with weekly scalp DPC. By sample share, this clonotype is medium-sized. Its antigen is unidentified. The TCR originated in a woman between 25 and 40 years old with alopecia areata. Some clones in this sample may be carry-over from other donors' samples. This specimen was whole blood, taken in connection with sensitization to the hapten diphenylcyclopropenone (DPC). This chain links TRBV12-3 or TRBV12-4 with TRBJ1-5, with TRBD1 as a possible D gene (6 bases). CDR3 DNA: TGTGCCAGCAGAACCGGGACATCTAGCAATCAGCCCCAGCATTTT. Amino acid sequence: CASRTGTSSNQPQHF.